Sequencing of this TCR beta chain was carried out in a study of blood T cell repertoires in COVID-19 (dated by TCRdb to about 2020). The study in broad terms: Samples from collaborators originated in the United States, Italy and Spain and spanned both the acute and convalescent phases of COVID-19. The material from the prospective study consisted of cDNA or gDNA derived from T cells, B-cell-depleted T cells, or PBMCs. Deeply sampled blood TCRbeta repertoires from subjects exposed to, actively infected with, or recovered from COVID-19 were included in the dataset. The repertoires were made available in a free public database intended to serve as a resource for research on the immune response to SARS-CoV-2. Samples came from the ongoing ImmuneRACE study (first 160 participants) plus 1,254 subjects from 6 global collaborators. Sample metadata almost always included a de-identified subject ID, COVID-19 status, age in years and sex. HLA class I and class II types, where available, came from metadata supplied by the sample provider rather than from assay-based typing.

Regarding this clone: Its binding antigen is unknown. Base qualities are not provided; no much larger clone lies one nucleotide away.

The immunoSEQ Assay, a bias-controlled multiplex PCR, was used to amplify TCRbeta CDR3 regions from genomic DNA. The study's processing was this. The number of nucleated cells in each sample was estimated by amplification of reference gene primers within the assay. To quantify the absolute abundance of each unique TCRbeta CDR3 rearrangement, sequence reads were collapsed and filtered. For each sample, productive Simpson clonality was calculated as the square root of Simpson's diversity index across productive rearrangements. TCRdb carries this immuneACCESS record with in-frame sequences only. Its versions omit some clonotypes, under half of them owing to an unresolved V gene in the studies checked, with the rest unexplained. V and J calls and clone size are those listed in that table; D and trimming were worked out from the DNA. Within this sample are around 300,000 clones, with approximately 88% of them counted one time only. In total, the top ten clones hold just under 0.95% of the sample.

A second Seattle source provided samples from volunteer blood donors who had recovered from COVID-19. The collaborating institutions used their own protocols to collect whole blood in K2EDTA tubes. Collaborator samples were shipped for TCRbeta analysis as frozen whole blood, isolated PBMCs, or DNA extracted from either sample type. From the cysteine up to the phenylalanine, the CDR3 has a length of 16 residues. The only DNA kept is the CDR3, 48 bases in frame from the first base. The paper's findings and limits, for the study overall: How much clinical and demographic metadata was included differed by source and by participant, and the metadata was provided uncurated.

This sequence uses TRBV21-1 and TRBJ2-7; TRBD2 is the table's D call and was not checked against the DNA. TRBV21-1 is listed as a pseudogene. The sequencing input was peripheral blood. The TCR originated in a woman between 40 and 50 years old who had recovered from COVID-19. The CDR3 region reads CASSKSNAGASFEQYF. Read as DNA, the sequence is TGTGCCAGCAGCAAAAGCAATGCGGGGGCCTCTTTCGAGCAGTACTTC.